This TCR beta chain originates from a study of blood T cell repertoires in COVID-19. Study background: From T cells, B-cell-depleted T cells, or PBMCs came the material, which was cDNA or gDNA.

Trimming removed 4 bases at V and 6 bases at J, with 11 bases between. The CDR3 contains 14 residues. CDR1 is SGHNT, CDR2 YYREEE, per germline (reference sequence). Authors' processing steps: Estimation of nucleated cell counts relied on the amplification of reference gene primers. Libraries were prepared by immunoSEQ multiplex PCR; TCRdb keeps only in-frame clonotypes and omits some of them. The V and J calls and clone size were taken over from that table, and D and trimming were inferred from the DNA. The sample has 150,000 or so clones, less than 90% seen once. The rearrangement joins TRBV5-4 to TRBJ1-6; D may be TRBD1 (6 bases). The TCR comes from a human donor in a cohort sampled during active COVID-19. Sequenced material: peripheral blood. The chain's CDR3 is CASSRTVPNSPLHF. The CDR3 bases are TGTGCCAGCAGCAGGACAGTCCCTAATTCACCCCTCCACTTT.